These 10 T cell receptor beta chains were sequenced from one sample in a study of blood T cells in healthy people across ages (dated by TCRdb to 2014 to 2015). Library construction relied on 5' RACE. Sequencing was carried out with an Illumina HiSeq 2500. A second roughly 7 to 12 cycle PCR used a sample-barcoded 5' primer and a J-beta primer mix. In-frame beta chains were kept once TCRdb had trimmed the public reads at Q25 with fastp and called clones with MiXCR. Here each entry gathers all rows of one CDR3 protein and keeps the most common genes and DNA. The sample records around 1.1 million distinct CDR3 sequences, roughly two fifths of which are singletons. The top ten hold 10% to 15% of the sample. Sequencing used blood. All receptors come from a man between 18 and 35 years old in good health.

This chain connects TRBV9 to TRBJ2-7, with 11 bases fitting TRBD1. Germline CDR1 reads SGDLS; CDR2 reads YYNGEE. The V gene end was trimmed by 3 bases and the J gene end by 6 bases; junction bases not matched to a gene: 8. The CDR3 spans 15 residues. The CDR3 protein is CASSEQPGTGGEQYF. CDR3 nucleotides: TGTGCCAGCAGCGAGCAACCCGGGACAGGGGGCGAGCAGTACTTC.

Details on this clonotype: Germline and junction disagree at one end, which may indicate a read error. The chain couples TRBV7-9 to TRBJ2-7; D perhaps matches TRBD2 (6 bases). The germline gives CDR1 SEHNR, CDR2 FQNEAQ (reference sequence). CDR3 length equals 15 residues. CDR3 nucleotides: TGTGCCAGCAGCTTAGCACCGGGACTGAACCACGAACAGTACTTC. Translation: CASSLAPGLNHEQYF.

This clonotype was counted a single time. This chain links TRBV7-9 with TRBJ2-7, with 7 bases lining up with TRBD1. There are 15 residues in the CDR3. Looked up from germline, CDR1 is SEHNR and CDR2 is FQNEAQ (reference sequence). V was pared by 6 bases and J by 0 bases, with 8 bases of the junction left unmatched. The CDR3 loop is CASSHPGQSSYEQYF. The CDR3, as DNA: TGTGCCAGCAGTCATCCGGGACAGAGCTCCTACGAGCAGTACTTC.

Worth noting for this clonotype: One end of the junction fails to match germline, which may point to a read error. The chain joins TRBV7-3 to TRBJ2-2; no definite D call. This CDR3 has 12 residues. Germline CDR1 and CDR2: SGHTA and FQGTGA. The CDR3 DNA reads TGTGCCGGCAGCTTAGAGGTCGGGGAGCTGTTTTTT. The encoded protein is CAGSLEVGELFF.

The genes are TRBV27 and TRBJ1-5; D gene uncertain. Germline lookup yields CDR1 MNHEY and CDR2 SMNVEV (reference sequence). The CDR3 sequence is 13 residues long. V was clipped by 5 bases and J by 2 bases, with 7 bases between them. CDR3 DNA sequence: TGTGCCAGCAGTCCCTGGGGCAATCAGCCCCAGCATTTT. It yields the protein CASSPWGNQPQHF.

This clonotype was picked up a small number of times. This rearrangement joins TRBV6-6 to TRBJ1-5, with D unclear. The V gene lost 7 bases and the J gene lost 4 bases, with 17 bases spanning the gap. The CDR3 consists of 15 residues. Germline V gene data show CDR1 as MNHNY and CDR2 as SVGAGI (reference sequence). The CDR3 DNA sequence: TGTGCCAGCACCAAGGGCCCCGTAGGTAATCAGCCCCAGCATTTT. It specifies CASTKGPVGNQPQHF.

The genes are TRBV20-1 and TRBJ2-1, with 13 bases lining up with TRBD2. V shed 5 bases and J 6 bases; nucleotides not matched to a gene: 4. The CDR3 consists of 14 residues. From germline, CDR1 is DFQATT and CDR2 SNEGSKA (reference sequence). CDR3 protein: CSASGLAGLNEQFF. For the CDR3, the DNA is TGCAGTGCTTCGGGACTAGCGGGGCTCAATGAGCAGTTCTTC.

This clonotype was detected only a few times. The V and J genes are TRBV20-1 and TRBJ2-1, with D perhaps matching TRBD2 (5 bases). V was trimmed by 6 bases and J by 5 bases, leaving 14 bases between them. CDR3 length: 13 residues. The germline gives CDR1 DFQATT, CDR2 SNEGSKA (reference sequence). The CDR3: CSAGRTAHNEQFF. CDR3 DNA: TGCAGTGCCGGCCGGACTGCACACAATGAGCAGTTCTTC.

On this clonotype: A read error may produce the germline difference seen at one junction end. The V call is TRBV6-2 or TRBV6-3, the J call TRBJ1-1; D ambiguous. The length of the CDR3 is 14 residues. Germline loops: CDR1 MNHEY, CDR2 SVGEGT. The DNA for the CDR3 is TGTGCCAGCAGCCCCTACGGTGGGAACACTGGAGCTTTCTTT. Translated, it gives CASSPYGGNTGAFF.

This clonotype was counted between two and nine times. In nucleotides, the CDR3 is TGTGCCAGCATCGGACAGGGTGCAGATACGCAGTATTTT. Amino acids: CASIGQGADTQYF. V usage is TRBV27 and J usage is TRBJ2-3, with 8 bases aligning to TRBD1. V trimming: 7 bases; J trimming: 4 bases; junction bases outside the gene matches: 4. CDR1 is MNHEY, CDR2 SMNVEV, per germline (reference sequence). The CDR3 runs 13 residues.